Each of the 10 T cell receptor beta chains below was sequenced from the same sample in a study of CD8+ T cells in alopecia areata. Sequencing used cDNA as its template, made by extracting RNA and reverse transcribing it. TCRdb's copy holds only in-frame clones and misses some; the assay was immunoSEQ multiplex PCR. The sample contains 90,000 to 130,000 clones, none of them singletons. The sample was lesional skin. All receptors derive from a C3H/HeJ mouse with alopecia areata. The strain bears MHC haplotype H2-k.

This clone came up a few times. Mouse names are used for the genes. The CDR3 extends 4 residues past the end of the read, so its final part is completed from the germline J gene. V usage is TRBV13-1 and J usage is TRBJ2-1; 7 bases are shared with TRBD1. Germline CDR1 NSHNY, CDR2 SYGAGN. Trimming took 0 bases from V and 1 from J; bases not matched to a gene: 4. The CDR3 extends over 16 amino acids. Here the CDR3 reads CASSDATGQNYAEQFF. The part of the CDR3 DNA that was read is TGTGCCAGCAGTGATGCAACGGGACAGAACTATGCT.

As concerns this clone: Each gene name is a mouse one. The CDR3 is cut off 4 residues early in the read; its end comes from the germline J gene. This chain joins TRBV13-3 and TRBJ1-4; weak D call: TRBD1 (6 bases). CDR1 NNHDY and CDR2 SYVADS come from the germline V gene. Trimming shortened V by 7 bases and J by 3 bases, and 10 bases separated the two germline ends. This CDR3 has 13 amino acids. The CDR3 loop is CASQGNTNERLFF. The CDR3 bases that were read are TGTGCCAGCCAGGGGAATACCAACGAA.

Points on this clone: The listed genes are named as in mouse. The missing CDR3 end, 4 residues past where the read stops, is filled in from the germline J gene. J is TRBJ2-2 and V is TRBV13-3; 9 bases agree with TRBD1. The junction had 4 bases not matched to a gene; V was cut back by 6 bases and J by 1 base. Per germline, CDR1 NNHDY and CDR2 SYVADS. The CDR3 contains 15 residues. The CDR3 protein is CASTGTGLNTGQLYF. CDR3 DNA, as far as it was read: TGTGCCAGCACCGGGACAGGGCTAAACACCGGG.

This clone was seen more than once but under ten times. Mouse germline and gene names are used. The read comes to an end 4 residues before the CDR3 does, leaving the germline J gene to fill in the end. V and J are TRBV13-3 and TRBJ2-7, with TRBD2 identical over 11 bases. This CDR3 has 15 amino acids. From germline, CDR1 is NNHDY and CDR2 SYVADS. With 6 bases clipped from V and 0 bases from J, the junction kept 5 bases outside the gene matches. The CDR3 protein is CASNTGTGGSYEQYF. CDR3 DNA, as far as it was read: TGTGCCAGCAATACAGGGACTGGGGGCTCCTAT.

As to this clone: Gene names are mouse gene names. Sequencing ends 4 residues short of the CDR3 end; the germline J gene provides the rest. The chain links TRBV13-1 to TRBJ2-1; D unclear. The CDR3 extends over 14 amino acids. CDR1 NSHNY and CDR2 SYGAGN come from the germline V gene. The ends were cut back, 5 bases at V and 0 bases at J, with 9 bases in the middle. The sequenced part of the CDR3 DNA is TGTGCCAGCAGGGAGGAGGGTAACTATGCT. It specifies CASREEGNYA. The full CDR3 reads CASREEGNYAEQFF.

On this clone itself: Gene names and germline refer to mouse. The read ends 4 residues early relative to the CDR3; the germline J gene fills the gap. V usage is TRBV1 and J usage is TRBJ2-7, with 12 positions matching TRBD2. The CDR3 contains 17 residues. V trimming: 0 bases; J trimming: 3 bases; junction bases outside the gene matches: 6. The germline V gene has CDR1 NSQYPW and CDR2 LRSPGD (reference sequence). This CDR3 is CTCSADPDWGGLYEQYF. The covered CDR3 bases are TGCACCTGCAGTGCAGATCCAGACTGGGGGGGCCTCTAT.

This clone was counted between two and nine times. Any gene name here is a mouse gene name. Incomplete CDR3 DNA: TGTGCCAGCAGTGATGAAGGCACAGGGAGAGCAAACACA. It encodes CASSDEGTGRANT. The full CDR3 protein reads CASSDEGTGRANTEVFF. V is TRBV13-3 and J is TRBJ1-1; D is possibly TRBD1 (6 bases). The CDR3 extends 4 residues past the end of the read, so its final part is completed from the germline J gene. Germline V gives CDR1 NNHDY, CDR2 SYVADS. The CDR3 runs to 17 residues. Trimming cost V 0 bases and J 0 bases, with 15 bases left between them.

Worth noting for this clone: Any gene name here is a mouse gene name. The read comes to an end 4 residues before the CDR3 does, leaving the germline J gene to fill in the end. The chain uses TRBV13-1 and TRBJ2-1, with 9 bases matching TRBD2. The germline gives CDR1 NSHNY, CDR2 SYGAGN. CDR3 length: 16 amino acids. Trimming took 3 bases from V and 0 from J; bases not matched to a gene: 4. The sequenced part of the CDR3 DNA is TGTGCCAGCAGTGCCGGACTGGGGAATAACTATGCT. It specifies CASSAGLGNNYA. The full CDR3 reads CASSAGLGNNYAEQFF.

This clone was recorded a few times. Gene names are the mouse ones. The CDR3 extends 4 residues past the end of the read, so its final part is completed from the germline J gene. This chain links TRBV13-3 with TRBJ2-4; tentative D call: TRBD1 (6 bases). This CDR3 contains 13 residues. Germline CDR1 is NNHDY and CDR2 is SYVADS. CDR3: CASSFNRENTLYF. The sequenced part of the CDR3 DNA is TGTGCCAGCAGCTTCAACAGGGAAAAC. Full variable domain (outside the CDR3, taken from reference TRBV13-3 and TRBJ2-4): EAAVTQSPRSKVAVTGGKVTLSCHQTNNHDYMYWYRQDTGHGLRLIHYSYVADSTEKGDIPDGYKASRPSQENFSLILELASLSQTAVYFCASSFNRENTLYFGAGTRLSVL.

This clone has a handful of counts. Mouse gene names apply. With the read ending 4 residues before the CDR3 end, the germline J gene is used to fill in that end. The genes are TRBV12-1 and TRBJ2-7, with D maybe TRBD1 (6 bases). This CDR3 comprises 12 residues. The germline V gene has CDR1 SGHSN and CDR2 HYEKVE. CDR3 DNA (partial): TGTGCCAGCTCTGCGGACAGTTAT. Translation: CASSADSY. The CDR3 reads in full as CASSADSYEQYF. The full variable domain, in which reference TRBV12-1 and TRBJ2-7 provide the parts outside the CDR3, is DSGVVQSPRHIIKEKGGRSVLTCIPISGHSNVVWYQQTLGKELKFLIQHYEKVERDKGFLPSRFSVQQFDDYHSEMNMSALELEDSAMYFCASSADSYEQYFGPGTRLTVL.